These T cell receptor beta chains were read from a single sample in a study of cytomegalovirus exposure and HLA in healthy donors. The table came from immunoSEQ multiplex PCR; TCRdb's copy has only in-frame clones and leaves some out. The sample carries some 54,000 clones, more than 70% recorded once. Sequences were obtained from PBMCs. The receptors were gathered from a male donor in good health and CMV-seronegative. Each CDR3 is given without its conserved first and last residue.

J: TRBJ1-2
V: TRBV10-3
CDR3: AITTLDRGYGYT

J: TRBJ1-4
V: TRBV13
CDR3: ASSLGVTGSEKLF

J: TRBJ1-2
V: TRBV5-6
CDR3: ASSLGQGLDYGYT

J: TRBJ2-5
V: TRBV7-2
CDR3: ASSPWAGAPQETQY

J: -
V: TRBV7-9
CDR3: ASSLGRDRQYEQY

J: TRBJ2-3
V: TRBV11-2
CDR3: ASSNPGDPTDTQY

J: TRBJ2-1
V: TRBV9
CDR3: ASSVALAGSSYNEQF

J: TRBJ2-3
V: TRBV9
CDR3: ASSVEPLATSGGETDTQY

J: TRBJ1-6
V: TRBV5-6
CDR3: ASSAGTGGRTPLH

J: TRBJ2-2
V: TRBV7-2
CDR3: ASSPRQGGTGELF

J: TRBJ2-1
V: TRBV5-1
CDR3: ASSLLGGGANNEQF

J: TRBJ2-1
V: TRBV7-2
CDR3: ASSELAGGGNEQF

J: TRBJ2-7
V: TRBV21-1
CDR3: ASSRDQGYEQY

J: TRBJ1-3
V: TRBV12-5
CDR3: ASGLASGNTIY

J: TRBJ1-3
V: TRBV7-3
CDR3: ASSFSGGMAGNTIY

J: TRBJ2-7
V: TRBV7-9
CDR3: ASSLASGGTEQY

J: TRBJ2-7
V: TRBV19
CDR3: ASSIDRLNYEQY

J: TRBJ2-5
V: TRBV7-2
CDR3: ASSFRETQY

J: TRBJ1-2
V: TRBV19
CDR3: ASSMATGNYGYT

J: TRBJ1-1
V: TRBV6-6
CDR3: ASTQLGLRNTEAF

J: TRBJ1-1
V: TRBV30
CDR3: AWSSVNTEAF

J: TRBJ2-3
V: TRBV6-1
CDR3: ASSEVRGAADTQY

J: TRBJ2-1
V: TRBV19
CDR3: ASSMEGAMDNEQF

J: TRBJ1-4
V: TRBV9
CDR3: ASSVAGSVNEKLF